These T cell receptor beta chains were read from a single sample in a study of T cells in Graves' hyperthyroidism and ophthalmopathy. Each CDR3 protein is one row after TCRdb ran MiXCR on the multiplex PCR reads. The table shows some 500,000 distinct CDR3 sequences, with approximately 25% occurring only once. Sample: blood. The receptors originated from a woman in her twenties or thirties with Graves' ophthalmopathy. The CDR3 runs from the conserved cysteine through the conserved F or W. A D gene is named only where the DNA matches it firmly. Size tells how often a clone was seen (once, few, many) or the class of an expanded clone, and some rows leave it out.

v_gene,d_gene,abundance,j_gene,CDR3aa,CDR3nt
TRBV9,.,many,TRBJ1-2,CASSVVKGDGSNYGYTF,TGTGCCAGCAGCGTAGTCAAGGGTGATGGGTCCAACTATGGCTACACCTTC
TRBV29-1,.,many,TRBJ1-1,CSVGVNTEAFF,TGCAGCGTTGGGGTTAACACTGAAGCTTTCTTT
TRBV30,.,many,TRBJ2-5,CAWTSRRGETQYF,TGTGCCTGGACAAGTAGGAGGGGAGAGACCCAGTACTTC
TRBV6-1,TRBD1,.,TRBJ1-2,CACSQGGGYTF,TGTGCCTGCAGTCAGGGGGGAGGCTACACCTTC
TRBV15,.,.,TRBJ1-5,CATSRVRWGSNQPQHF,TGTGCCACCAGCAGAGTTAGGTGGGGGAGCAATCAGCCCCAGCATTTT
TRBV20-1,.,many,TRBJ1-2,CSARGTEQTPYGYTF,TGCAGTGCTAGAGGAACAGAACAGACCCCATATGGCTACACCTTC
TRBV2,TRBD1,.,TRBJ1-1,CASKSTGARNTEALF,TGTGCCAGCAAATCGACAGGGGCGAGGAACACTGAAGCTCTCTTT
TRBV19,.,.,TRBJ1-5,CASSISGGAYSNQPQHF,TGTGCCAGTAGTATATCTGGCGGAGCGTATAGCAATCAGCCCCAGCATTTT
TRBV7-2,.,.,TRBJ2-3,CASSPGTDTQYF,TGTGCCAGCAGCCCCGGCACAGATACGCAGTATTTT
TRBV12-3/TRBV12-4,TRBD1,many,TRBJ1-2,CASSSTPTGSAYGYTF,TGTGCCAGCAGCTCTACCCCGACAGGGAGCGCCTATGGCTACACCTTC
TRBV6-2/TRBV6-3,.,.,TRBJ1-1,CASSYTPGQGALYTEAFF,TGTGCCAGCAGTTACACACCGGGGCAAGGGGCTCTTTACACTGAAGCTTTCTTT